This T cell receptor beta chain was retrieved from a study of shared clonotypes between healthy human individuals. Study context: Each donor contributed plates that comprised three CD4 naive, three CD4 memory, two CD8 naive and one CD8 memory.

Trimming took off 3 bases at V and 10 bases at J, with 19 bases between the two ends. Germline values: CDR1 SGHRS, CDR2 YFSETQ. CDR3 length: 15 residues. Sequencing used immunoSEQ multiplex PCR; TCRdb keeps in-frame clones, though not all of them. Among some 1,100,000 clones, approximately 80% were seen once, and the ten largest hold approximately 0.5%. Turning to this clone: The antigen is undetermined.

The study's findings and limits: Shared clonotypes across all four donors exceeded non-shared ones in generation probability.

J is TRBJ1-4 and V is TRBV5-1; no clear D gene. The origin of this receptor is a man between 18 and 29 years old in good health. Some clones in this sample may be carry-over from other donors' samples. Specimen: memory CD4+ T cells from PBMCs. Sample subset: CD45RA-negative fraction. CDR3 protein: CASSSPEQLGGKLFF. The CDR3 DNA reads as TGCGCCAGCAGCTCCCCAGAACAATTGGGTGGAAAACTGTTTTTT.